Listed here are 12 T cell receptor beta chains from one sample, sequenced in a study of molecular identifiers for immune sequencing clone quantification. TCRdb passed the PCR reads through MiXCR, listing each CDR3 protein once. The profile shows over 600,000 distinct CDR3 sequences, 20% of them singletons. Sequences were obtained from naive CD8+ T cells from blood, with Jurkat cell RNA spiked in. Subset here: FACS-sorted CD8+CD4-CCR7+CD45RA+ naive T cells. These receptors were taken from a human donor in good health. Some libraries in this study had Jurkat cell RNA spiked in.

As regards this clonotype: Just one base apart from a much larger clone, this may be a read error. The chain links TRBV3-1 to TRBJ1-1; 8 bases fit TRBD1. Per the germline V gene, CDR1 is LGHDT and CDR2 is YNNKEL (reference sequence). The CDR3 contains 14 residues. V lost 4 bases, J lost 10 bases, and 11 bases stayed unmatched. The CDR3 loop is CASSPLTGTGVAFF. The CDR3 nucleotides are TGTGCCAGCAGCCCCTTAACCGGGACAGGAGTAGCTTTCTTT.

This clonotype showed up many times. The chain employs TRBV6-2 or TRBV6-3 and TRBJ2-2, with TRBD2 identical over 13 bases. This CDR3 region has 18 residues. V gave up 2 bases and J gave up 6 bases; unmatched junction bases: 9. Germline V gives CDR1 MNHEY, CDR2 SVGEGT. The CDR3 sequence is CASSYPRTSGGTAGELFF. DNA of the CDR3: TGTGCCAGCAGTTACCCCCGGACTAGCGGGGGTACGGCCGGGGAGCTGTTTTTT.

In this sample, this clonotype turned up many times. The rearrangement links TRBV19 to TRBJ1-1; D not resolved. Germline lookup yields CDR1 LNHDA and CDR2 SQIVND (reference sequence). V was shortened by 3 bases and J by 1 base, with 9 bases between the two germline ends. The CDR3 has 14 amino acids. CDR3 nucleotides: TGTGCCAGTAGTATTTTAGCTACGAACACTGAAGCTTTCTTT. It translates to CASSILATNTEAFF.

This clonotype was detected many times. V and J are TRBV7-2 and TRBJ2-3, with 7 bases aligning to TRBD2. V lost 5 bases and J lost 4; bases outside the gene matches: 6. The germline CDR1 and CDR2 sequences are SGHTA and FQGNSA. CDR3 length: 14 amino acids. This chain's CDR3 is CASSLGLTPDTQYF. The CDR3 region has the DNA TGTGCCAGCAGCCTGGGACTAACCCCAGATACGCAGTATTTT. The full variable domain, in which reference TRBV7-2 and TRBJ2-3 provide the parts outside the CDR3, is GAGVSQSPSNKVTEKGKDVELRCDPISGHTALYWYRQSLGQGLEFLIYFQGNSAPDKSGLPSDRFSAERTGGSVSTLTIQRTQQEDSAVYLCASSLGLTPDTQYFGPGTRLTVL.

This clonotype was counted only a few times. The chain joins TRBV6-1 to TRBJ2-1, with 14 bases identical to TRBD2. J gave up 8 bases and V 6 bases, and 9 bases lay outside the gene matches. CDR3 length equals 16 residues. The germline V gene encodes CDR1 MNHNS and CDR2 SASEGT. The CDR3 DNA sequence: TGTGCCAGCAGAACCGGGACTAGCGGGAGTAGGGATGAGCAGTTCTTC. Protein product: CASRTGTSGSRDEQFF.

This clonotype was picked up many times. Here the CDR3 DNA reads TGTGCCAGTAGTATAGGGGCTCAGCCCCAGCATTTT. It encodes CASSIGAQPQHF. This chain uses TRBV19 with TRBJ1-5; D unresolved. This CDR3 is built from 12 residues. Germline lookup yields CDR1 LNHDA and CDR2 SQIVND (reference sequence). The ends were cut back, 1 base at V and 6 bases at J, with 4 bases in the middle. The variable domain in full, completed from reference TRBV19 and TRBJ1-5, reads DGGITQSPKYLFRKEGQNVTLSCEQNLNHDAMYWYRQDPGQGLRLIYYSQIVNDFQKGDIAEGYSVSREKKESFPLTVTSAQKNPTAFYLCASSIGAQPQHFGDGTRLSIL.

The rearrangement links TRBV12-5 to TRBJ2-1; D might be TRBD1 (6 bases). Trimming took 2 bases from V and 5 from J, leaving 7 bases between them. Looked up from germline, CDR1 is LGHNT and CDR2 is FRNRAP. The CDR3 runs to 13 residues. Here the CDR3 DNA reads TGTGCTAGTGGTTTGCAGGGGCACAATGAGCAGTTCTTC. This gives the protein CASGLQGHNEQFF.

V and J are TRBV6-5 and TRBJ1-1, with 9 bases aligning to TRBD1. Germline lookup yields CDR1 MNHEY and CDR2 SVGAGI. The trim removed 6 bases at V and 5 bases at J, leaving 7 bases unmatched. The CDR3 length is 14 residues. Here the CDR3 DNA reads TGTGCCAGCAGAGGGGGGACAGGGTGGACTGAAGCTTTCTTT. Protein sequence: CASRGGTGWTEAFF.

Concerning this clonotype: This could be a read error, since a much larger clone is one nucleotide away. This CDR3 reads CASRTVGGQGTQYF. CDR3 in DNA: TGTGCCAGCAGGACGGTAGGGGGCCAAGGGACCCAGTACTTC. The V gene is TRBV28, the J gene TRBJ2-5; 7 nucleotides line up with TRBD1. The CDR3 consists of 14 residues. Per germline, CDR1 MDHEN and CDR2 SYDVKM. Full variable domain (missing parts from reference TRBV28 and TRBJ2-5): DVKVTQSSRYLVKRTGEKVFLECVQDMDHENMFWYRQDPGLGLRLIYFSYDVKMKEKGDIPEGYSVSREKKERFSLILESASTNQTSMYLCASRTVGGQGTQYFGPGTRLLVL.

This clonotype was observed many times. The rearrangement joins TRBV20-1 to TRBJ2-5; 12 nucleotides line up with TRBD1. Germline CDR1 and CDR2: DFQATT and SNEGSKA (reference sequence). V gave up 6 bases and J gave up 7 bases; unmatched junction bases: 9. The CDR3 totals 14 residues. CDR3 nucleotides: TGCAGTGCCGGTAGGGACAGGGGGCTGGTGACCCAGTACTTC. It encodes CSAGRDRGLVTQYF.

In DNA form, the CDR3 reads TGTGCCACCAGCAGAGATCTAGGTTCCGGGGAGCTGTTTTTT. This translates into CATSRDLGSGELFF. The gene calls are TRBV15 and TRBJ2-2; D gene unclear. Germline values: CDR1 LNHNV, CDR2 YYDKDF (reference sequence). V lost 0 bases to trimming and J lost 6 bases, with 8 bases between them. The CDR3 length is 14 residues.

This sequence joins TRBV12-3 or TRBV12-4 and TRBJ1-3; D is ambiguous. V lost 7 bases to trimming and J lost 1 base, with 14 bases between them. This CDR3 is 15 amino acids long. CDR3 region: CASTQTASSGNTIYF. Written as DNA, the CDR3 is TGTGCCAGCACCCAAACAGCCTCATCTGGAAACACCATATATTTT.